This record looks at one T cell receptor (beta chain) sequence and its context. Its matching antigen is unknown. This CDR3 is 16 amino acids long. V lost 4 bases to trimming and J lost 5 bases, with 18 bases between them. From germline, CDR1 is LNHDA and CDR2 SQIVND (reference sequence). The PCR was carried out with 60 Vbeta primers and 13 Jbeta primers. Profiling relied on immunoSEQ multiplex PCR, and the TCRdb table lists in-frame clones only, not all of them. The sample lists 250,000 to 350,000 clones; 86% were seen once. The sample comes from a study of cytomegalovirus exposure and HLA in healthy donors. Findings and limits, study-wide: An analysis was carried out at a later point. It showed that HLA-associated TCR beta chains were more clonally expanded than equally common non-associated chains. Across all donors, roughly uniform sequencing depth was an assumption of the presence/absence analyses. Analyzed later, association rates of TCRs varied across HLA loci, with DRB1 most and HLA-C fewest. TRBV6-2, TRBV6-3 and some other V segments were excluded as indistinguishable.

J is TRBJ1-5 and V is TRBV19, with D unclear. This sequence was found in a man aged 40-50 years in good health and CMV-seropositive. Sequenced input: PBMCs. The CDR3 loop reads CASSTPPGRDYQPQHF. CDR3 nucleotides: TGTGCCAGTAGTACGCCCCCCGGGAGGGATTATCAGCCCCAGCATTTT.